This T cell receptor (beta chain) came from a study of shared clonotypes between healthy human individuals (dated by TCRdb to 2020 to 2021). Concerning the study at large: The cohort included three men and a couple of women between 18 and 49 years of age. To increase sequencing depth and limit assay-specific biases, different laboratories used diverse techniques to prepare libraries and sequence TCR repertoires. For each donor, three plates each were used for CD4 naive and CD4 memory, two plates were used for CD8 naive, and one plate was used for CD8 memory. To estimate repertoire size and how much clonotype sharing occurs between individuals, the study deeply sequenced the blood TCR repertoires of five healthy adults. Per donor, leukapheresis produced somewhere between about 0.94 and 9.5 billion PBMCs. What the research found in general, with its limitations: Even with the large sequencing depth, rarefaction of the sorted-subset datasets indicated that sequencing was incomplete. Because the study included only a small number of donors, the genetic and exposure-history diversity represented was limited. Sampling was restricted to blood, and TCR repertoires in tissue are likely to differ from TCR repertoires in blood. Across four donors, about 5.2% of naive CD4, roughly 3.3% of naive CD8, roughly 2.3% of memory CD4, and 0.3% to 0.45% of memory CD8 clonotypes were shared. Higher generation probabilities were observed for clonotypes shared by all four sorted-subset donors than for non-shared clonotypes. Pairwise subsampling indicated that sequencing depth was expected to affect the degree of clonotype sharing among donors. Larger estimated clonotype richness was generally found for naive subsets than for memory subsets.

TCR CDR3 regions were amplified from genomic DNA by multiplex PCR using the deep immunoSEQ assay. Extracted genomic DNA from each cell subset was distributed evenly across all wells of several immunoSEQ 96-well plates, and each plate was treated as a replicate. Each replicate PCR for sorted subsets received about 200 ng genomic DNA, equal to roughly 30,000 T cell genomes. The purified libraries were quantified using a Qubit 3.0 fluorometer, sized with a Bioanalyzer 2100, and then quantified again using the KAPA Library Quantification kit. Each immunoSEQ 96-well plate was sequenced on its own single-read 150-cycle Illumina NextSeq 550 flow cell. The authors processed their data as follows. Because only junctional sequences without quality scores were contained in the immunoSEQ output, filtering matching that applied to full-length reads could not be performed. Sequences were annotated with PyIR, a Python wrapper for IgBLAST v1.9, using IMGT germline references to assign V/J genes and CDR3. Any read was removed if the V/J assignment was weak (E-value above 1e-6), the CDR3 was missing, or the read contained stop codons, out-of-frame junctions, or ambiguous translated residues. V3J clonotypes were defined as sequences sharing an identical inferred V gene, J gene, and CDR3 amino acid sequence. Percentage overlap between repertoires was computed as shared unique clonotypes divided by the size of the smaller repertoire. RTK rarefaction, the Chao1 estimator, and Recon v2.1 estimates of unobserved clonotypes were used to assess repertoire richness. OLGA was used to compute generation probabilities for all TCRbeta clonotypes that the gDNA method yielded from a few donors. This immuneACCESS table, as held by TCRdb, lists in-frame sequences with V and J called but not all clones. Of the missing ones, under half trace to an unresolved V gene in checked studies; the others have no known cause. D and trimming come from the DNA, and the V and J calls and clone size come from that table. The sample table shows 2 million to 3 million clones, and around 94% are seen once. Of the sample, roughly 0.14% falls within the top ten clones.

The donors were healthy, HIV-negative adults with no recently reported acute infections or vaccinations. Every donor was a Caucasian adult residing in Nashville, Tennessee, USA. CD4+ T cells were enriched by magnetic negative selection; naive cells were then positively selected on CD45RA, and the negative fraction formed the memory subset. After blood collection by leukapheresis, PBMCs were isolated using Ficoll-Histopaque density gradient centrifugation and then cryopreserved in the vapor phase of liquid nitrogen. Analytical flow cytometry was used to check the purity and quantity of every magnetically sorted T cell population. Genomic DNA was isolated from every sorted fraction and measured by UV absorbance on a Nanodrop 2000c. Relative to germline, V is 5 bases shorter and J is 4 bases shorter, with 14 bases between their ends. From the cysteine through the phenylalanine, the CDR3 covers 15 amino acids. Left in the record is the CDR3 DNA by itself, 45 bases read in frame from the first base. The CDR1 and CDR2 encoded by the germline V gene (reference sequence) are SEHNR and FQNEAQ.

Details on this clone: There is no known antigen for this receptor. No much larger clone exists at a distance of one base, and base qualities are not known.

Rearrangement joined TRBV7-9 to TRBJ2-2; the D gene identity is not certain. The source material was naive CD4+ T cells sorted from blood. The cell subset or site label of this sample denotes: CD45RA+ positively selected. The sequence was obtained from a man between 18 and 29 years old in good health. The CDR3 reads CASSTYQGVTGELFF. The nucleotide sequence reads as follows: TGTGCCAGCAGCACTTACCAAGGAGTCACCGGGGAGCTGTTTTTT.